This entry is about one T cell receptor (beta chain). Its antigen is as yet unknown. Each CDR3 protein is one row after TCRdb ran MiXCR on the 5' RACE reads. Here the sample spans roughly 580,000 distinct CDR3 sequences, about 20% being singletons. This CDR3 comprises 16 residues. CDR1 is SGHRS, CDR2 YFSETQ, per germline. V trimming: 1 base; J trimming: 5 bases; junction bases outside the gene matches: 9. This sample stems from a study of T-cell memory formation after mild COVID-19. Points from the study as a whole: Some clones that responded were present in memory (sampled pre-infection), which suggests cross-reactive memory joined.

V and J are TRBV5-1 and TRBJ2-1; 7 bases agree with TRBD2. Sequencing was done on a sample of PBMCs or a T cell subset sorted from them (not recorded which). This TCR was sampled from an adult woman who had mild COVID-19 (a few samples of this study predate the infection). Cell type and time point are not known. In DNA, the CDR3 is TGCGCCAGCAGCTTGACGCCCGGGGGGAACCACAATGAGCAGTTCTTC. Its protein is CASSLTPGGNHNEQFF.